This is a list of T cell receptor beta chains from one sample in a study of T cell repertoires in cytomegalovirus infection. Via MiXCR, TCRdb re-called the reads, giving one row per CDR3 protein. In the table there are 150,000 to 200,000 distinct CDR3 sequences, about 15% of which are singletons. Sequencing used CD8+ T cells from PBMCs. The receptors shown here come from a human donor in good health (CMV status not recorded). Some clones in this sample may be carry-over from other donors' samples. Each CDR3 is given with its conserved first and last residue. D genes are given only for firm matches. Not every row has a clone size; where given, it reads once, few, many or a size class.

clone size: .; V gene: TRBV11-2; CDR3 length: 14; J gene: TRBJ2-1; D gene: TRBD2; CDR3 protein: CASKDLAGGNEQFF; CDR3 DNA: TGTGCCAGCAAAGATCTAGCGGGGGGCAATGAGCAGTTCTTC
clone size: .; V gene: TRBV7-9; CDR3 length: 16; J gene: TRBJ1-1; D gene: TRBD1; CDR3 protein: CASRPQGRSRDTEAFF; CDR3 DNA: TGTGCCAGCAGGCCACAGGGGAGGTCGAGAGACACTGAAGCTTTCTTT
clone size: .; V gene: TRBV10-2; CDR3 length: 13; J gene: TRBJ2-3; D gene: .; CDR3 protein: CASTGTSTDTQYF; CDR3 DNA: TGCGCCAGCACCGGGACTAGCACAGATACGCAGTATTTT
clone size: few; V gene: TRBV2; CDR3 length: 13; J gene: TRBJ2-7; D gene: TRBD1; CDR3 protein: CASSGTGEYEQYF; CDR3 DNA: TGTGCCAGCAGTGGGACAGGTGAATACGAGCAGTACTTC
clone size: .; V gene: TRBV7-2; CDR3 length: 14; J gene: TRBJ2-7; D gene: TRBD2; CDR3 protein: CASSRPGTSLEQYF; CDR3 DNA: TGTGCCAGCAGCCGCCCCGGGACTAGCCTCGAGCAGTACTTC
clone size: few; V gene: TRBV7-9; CDR3 length: 13; J gene: TRBJ2-5; D gene: .; CDR3 protein: CASTPPGSETQYF; CDR3 DNA: TGTGCCAGCACTCCCCCCGGGTCGGAGACCCAGTACTTC
clone size: .; V gene: TRBV7-6; CDR3 length: 16; J gene: TRBJ2-1; D gene: TRBD2; CDR3 protein: CASSLSRGARYNEQFF; CDR3 DNA: TGTGCCAGCAGCTTGTCGCGGGGGGCTAGGTACAATGAGCAGTTCTTC
clone size: few; V gene: TRBV7-2; CDR3 length: 15; J gene: TRBJ2-1; D gene: .; CDR3 protein: CASSGERSTYNEQFF; CDR3 DNA: TGTGCCAGCAGCGGGGAAAGGAGCACCTACAATGAGCAGTTCTTC
clone size: few; V gene: TRBV7-9; CDR3 length: 17; J gene: TRBJ1-4; D gene: .; CDR3 protein: CASSPVGATGGNEKLFF; CDR3 DNA: TGTGCCAGCAGCCCGGTGGGGGCCACAGGTGGTAATGAAAAACTGTTTTTT
clone size: .; V gene: TRBV25-1; CDR3 length: 14; J gene: TRBJ1-1; D gene: .; CDR3 protein: CASSEIKGGTEAFF; CDR3 DNA: TGTGCCAGCAGTGAAATCAAGGGGGGCACTGAAGCTTTCTTT
clone size: .; V gene: TRBV7-8; CDR3 length: 19; J gene: TRBJ2-3; D gene: .; CDR3 protein: CASSLVEFYAGMGTDTQYF; CDR3 DNA: TGTGCCAGCAGCTTAGTAGAGTTTTATGCGGGGATGGGCACAGATACGCAGTATTTT
clone size: few; V gene: TRBV10-3; CDR3 length: 13; J gene: TRBJ2-7; D gene: TRBD2; CDR3 protein: CAITGTSGYEQYF; CDR3 DNA: TGTGCCATCACGGGGACTAGCGGCTACGAGCAGTACTTC
clone size: .; V gene: TRBV9; CDR3 length: 14; J gene: TRBJ2-7; D gene: .; CDR3 protein: CASSVDNRAYEQYF; CDR3 DNA: TGTGCCAGCAGCGTAGATAACAGGGCCTACGAGCAGTACTTC
clone size: .; V gene: TRBV29-1; CDR3 length: 14; J gene: TRBJ2-7; D gene: .; CDR3 protein: CSVEMGTASYEQYF; CDR3 DNA: TGCAGCGTTGAGATGGGGACGGCATCCTACGAGCAGTACTTC
clone size: .; V gene: TRBV19; CDR3 length: 15; J gene: TRBJ2-6; D gene: .; CDR3 protein: CASSARDSGANVLTF; CDR3 DNA: TGTGCCAGTAGCGCGCGTGATTCTGGGGCCAACGTCCTGACTTTC
clone size: .; V gene: TRBV29-1; CDR3 length: 17; J gene: TRBJ2-1; D gene: .; CDR3 protein: CSVEDMEQATSYNEQFF; CDR3 DNA: TGCAGCGTTGAAGATATGGAGCAGGCAACCTCCTACAATGAGCAGTTCTTC
clone size: .; V gene: TRBV3-1; CDR3 length: 14; J gene: TRBJ2-1; D gene: .; CDR3 protein: CASSQERGYNEQFF; CDR3 DNA: TGTGCCAGCAGCCAAGAAAGGGGCTACAATGAGCAGTTCTTC
clone size: few; V gene: TRBV14; CDR3 length: 13; J gene: TRBJ2-1; D gene: .; CDR3 protein: CASSQLGDNEQFF; CDR3 DNA: TGTGCCAGCAGCCAACTCGGGGACAATGAGCAGTTCTTC
clone size: .; V gene: TRBV6-2/TRBV6-3; CDR3 length: 13; J gene: TRBJ2-3; D gene: .; CDR3 protein: CASSYTITDTQYF; CDR3 DNA: TGTGCCAGCAGTTATACCATCACAGATACGCAGTATTTT
clone size: few; V gene: TRBV19; CDR3 length: 14; J gene: TRBJ1-2; D gene: .; CDR3 protein: CASGPGGRNYGYTF; CDR3 DNA: TGTGCCAGTGGACCGGGGGGCAGGAACTATGGCTACACCTTC
clone size: few; V gene: TRBV6-2/TRBV6-3; CDR3 length: 11; J gene: TRBJ2-1; D gene: .; CDR3 protein: CASSRNGEQFF; CDR3 DNA: TGTGCCAGCAGCCGCAATGGTGAGCAGTTCTTC
clone size: once; V gene: TRBV6-2/TRBV6-3; CDR3 length: 13; J gene: TRBJ1-2; D gene: .; CDR3 protein: CASSWAAYYGYTF; CDR3 DNA: TGTGCCAGCAGTTGGGCAGCCTACTATGGCTACACCTTC
clone size: many; V gene: TRBV7-2; CDR3 length: 14; J gene: TRBJ2-1; D gene: TRBD1; CDR3 protein: CASSLGQELWEQFF; CDR3 DNA: TGTGCCAGCAGCTTGGGACAGGAGTTGTGGGAGCAGTTCTTC
clone size: few; V gene: TRBV2; CDR3 length: 11; J gene: TRBJ1-3; D gene: .; CDR3 protein: CATYKGNTIYF; CDR3 DNA: TGTGCCACATATAAAGGAAACACCATATATTTT
clone size: .; V gene: TRBV13; CDR3 length: 17; J gene: TRBJ2-1; D gene: TRBD2; CDR3 protein: CASSLVKGGAGVNEQFF; CDR3 DNA: TGTGCCAGCAGCTTAGTGAAGGGAGGAGCGGGGGTAAATGAGCAGTTCTTC